The clone carrying this T cell receptor (beta chain) has only a few counts. What it recognizes is unknown. The data are from a study of shared clonotypes between healthy human individuals. On the study more broadly: Per donor, three plates held CD4 naive cells, three held CD4 memory, two held CD8 naive and one held CD8 memory. Study conclusions and caveats: Depth was large, yet rarefaction showed that sorted-subset sequencing was incomplete.

Those who donated, Caucasian adults without exception, all lived in Nashville, Tennessee. Trimming pared 0 bases from V and 8 bases from J, leaving 17 bases between. This CDR3 comprises 16 residues. CDR1 SGHAT and CDR2 FQNNGV come from the germline V gene. Sequenced by immunoSEQ multiplex PCR; TCRdb stores in-frame clones only, minus some. The sample shows approximately 2,000,000 clones, 80% to 95% of them seen only once. Sequenced sample: naive CD4+ T cells from PBMCs. As to subset: CD45RA+ positively selected. This chain joins TRBV11-2 and TRBJ2-1, with D possibly being TRBD1 or TRBD2 (6 bases each). The origin of this receptor is a man between 18 and 29 years old in good health. Some clones in this sample may be carry-over from other donors' samples. The chain's CDR3 is CASSLDWGAARDEQFF. In nucleotides, the CDR3 is TGTGCCAGCAGCTTAGATTGGGGGGCAGCGAGGGATGAGCAGTTCTTC.